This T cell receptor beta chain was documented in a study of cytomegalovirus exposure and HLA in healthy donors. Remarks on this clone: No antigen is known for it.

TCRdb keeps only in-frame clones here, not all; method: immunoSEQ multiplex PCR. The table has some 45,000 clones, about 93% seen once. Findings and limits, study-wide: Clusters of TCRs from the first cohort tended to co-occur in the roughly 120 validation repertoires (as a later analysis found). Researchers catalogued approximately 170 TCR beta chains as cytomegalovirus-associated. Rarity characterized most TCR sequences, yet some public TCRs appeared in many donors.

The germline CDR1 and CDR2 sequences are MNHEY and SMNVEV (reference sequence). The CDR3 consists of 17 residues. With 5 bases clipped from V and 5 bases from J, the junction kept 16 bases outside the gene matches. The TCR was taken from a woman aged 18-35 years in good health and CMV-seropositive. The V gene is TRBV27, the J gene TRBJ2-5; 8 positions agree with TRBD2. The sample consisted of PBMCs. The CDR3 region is CASSPTPAAGGRETQYF. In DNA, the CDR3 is TGTGCCAGCAGTCCGACCCCCGCCGCGGGAGGTCGGGAGACCCAGTACTTC.